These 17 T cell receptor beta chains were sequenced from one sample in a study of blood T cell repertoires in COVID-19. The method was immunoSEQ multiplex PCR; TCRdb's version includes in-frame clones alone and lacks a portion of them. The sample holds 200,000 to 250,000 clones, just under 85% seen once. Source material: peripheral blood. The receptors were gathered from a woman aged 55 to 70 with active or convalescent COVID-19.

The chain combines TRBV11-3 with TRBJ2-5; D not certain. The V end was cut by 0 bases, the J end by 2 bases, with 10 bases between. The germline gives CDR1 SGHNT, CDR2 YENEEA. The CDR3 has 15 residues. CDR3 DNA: TGTGCCAGCAGCTTAGATAGGTTCGGGCAAGAGACCCAGTACTTC. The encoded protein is CASSLDRFGQETQYF.

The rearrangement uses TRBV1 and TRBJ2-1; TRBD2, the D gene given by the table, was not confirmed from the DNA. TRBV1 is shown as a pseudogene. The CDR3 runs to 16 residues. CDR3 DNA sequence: TGCACCAGCAGCCAACCGGGACTAGCTGGGGACAATGAGCAGTTCTTC. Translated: CTSSQPGLAGDNEQFF.

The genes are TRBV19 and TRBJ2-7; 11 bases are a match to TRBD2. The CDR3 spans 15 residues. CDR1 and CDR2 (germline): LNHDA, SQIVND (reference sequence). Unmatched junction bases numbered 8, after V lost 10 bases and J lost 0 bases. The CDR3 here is CATQRTSGSSYEQYF. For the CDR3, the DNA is TGTGCCACCCAACGGACTAGCGGGTCCTCCTACGAGCAGTACTTC.

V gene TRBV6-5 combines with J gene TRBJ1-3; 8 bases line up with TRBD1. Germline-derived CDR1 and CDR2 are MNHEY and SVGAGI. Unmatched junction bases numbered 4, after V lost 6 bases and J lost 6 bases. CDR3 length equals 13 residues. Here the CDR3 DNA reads TGTGCCAGCAGAGGGACAGGAGTAAACACCATATATTTT. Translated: CASRGTGVNTIYF.

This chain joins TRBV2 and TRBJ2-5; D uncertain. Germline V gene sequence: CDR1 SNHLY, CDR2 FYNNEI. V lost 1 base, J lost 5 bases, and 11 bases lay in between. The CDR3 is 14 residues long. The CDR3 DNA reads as TGTGCCAGCAGTGAAGGCCCCATCGGGGAGACCCAGTACTTC. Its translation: CASSEGPIGETQYF.

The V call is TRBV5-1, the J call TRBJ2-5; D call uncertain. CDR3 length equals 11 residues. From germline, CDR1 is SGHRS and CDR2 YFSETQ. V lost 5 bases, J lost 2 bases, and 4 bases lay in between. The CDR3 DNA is TGCGCCAGCAGTAATCAAGAGACCCAGTACTTC. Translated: CASSNQETQYF.

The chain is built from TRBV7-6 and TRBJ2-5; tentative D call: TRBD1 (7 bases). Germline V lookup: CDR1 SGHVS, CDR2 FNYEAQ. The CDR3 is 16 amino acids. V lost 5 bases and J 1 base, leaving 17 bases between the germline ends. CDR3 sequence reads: CASSEARGAPQETQYF. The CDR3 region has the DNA TGTGCCAGCAGCGAGGCCAGGGGGGCCCCCCAAGAGACCCAGTACTTC.

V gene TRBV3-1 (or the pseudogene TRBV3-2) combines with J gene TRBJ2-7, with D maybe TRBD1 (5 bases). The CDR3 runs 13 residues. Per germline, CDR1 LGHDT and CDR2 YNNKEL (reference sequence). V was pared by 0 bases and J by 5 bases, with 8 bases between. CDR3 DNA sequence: TGTGCCAGCAGCCAAGATCGCAGGGACGAGCAGTACTTC. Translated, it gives CASSQDRRDEQYF.

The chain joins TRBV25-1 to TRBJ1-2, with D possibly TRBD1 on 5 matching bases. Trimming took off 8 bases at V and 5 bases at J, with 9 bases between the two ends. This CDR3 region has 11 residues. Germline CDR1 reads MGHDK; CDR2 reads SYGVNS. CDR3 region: CASWGGYGYTF. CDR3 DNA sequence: TGTGCCAGCTGGGGGGGGTATGGCTACACCTTC.

CDR3 sequence reads: CASSRDRGFDGYTF. The DNA of the CDR3 is TGTGCCAGCTCACGGGACAGGGGTTTTGATGGCTACACCTTC. The chain uses TRBV18 and TRBJ1-2; TRBD1 aligns across 10 bases. In germline, CDR1 is KGHSH, CDR2 LQKENI. CDR3 length equals 14 residues. Unmatched junction bases numbered 5, after V lost 4 bases and J lost 6 bases. Combining the CDR3 with reference TRBV18 and TRBJ1-2 gives the whole variable domain NAGVMQNPRHLVRRRGQEARLRCSPMKGHSHVYWYRQLPEEGLKFMVYLQKENIIDESGMPKERFSAEFPKEGPSILRIQQVVRGDSAAYFCASSRDRGFDGYTFGSGTRLTVV.

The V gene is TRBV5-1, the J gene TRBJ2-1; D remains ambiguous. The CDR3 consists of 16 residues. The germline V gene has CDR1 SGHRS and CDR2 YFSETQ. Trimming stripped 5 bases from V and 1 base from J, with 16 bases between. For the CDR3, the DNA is TGCGCCAGCAGGCAGGAACACACGATATCCTACAATGAGCAGTTCTTC. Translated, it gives CASRQEHTISYNEQFF.

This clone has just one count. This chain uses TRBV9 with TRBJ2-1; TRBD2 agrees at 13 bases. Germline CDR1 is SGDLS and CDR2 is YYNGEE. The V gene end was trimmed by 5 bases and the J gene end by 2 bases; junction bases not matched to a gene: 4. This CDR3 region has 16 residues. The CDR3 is CASSGLAGDAYNEQFF. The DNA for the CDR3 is TGTGCCAGCAGTGGACTAGCGGGAGATGCCTACAATGAGCAGTTCTTC.

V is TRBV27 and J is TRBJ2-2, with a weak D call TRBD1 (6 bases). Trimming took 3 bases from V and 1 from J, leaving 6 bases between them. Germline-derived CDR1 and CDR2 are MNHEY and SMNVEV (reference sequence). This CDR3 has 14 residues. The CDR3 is CASSLDRNTGELFF. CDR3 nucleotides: TGTGCCAGCAGTTTGGACAGGAACACCGGGGAGCTGTTTTTT.

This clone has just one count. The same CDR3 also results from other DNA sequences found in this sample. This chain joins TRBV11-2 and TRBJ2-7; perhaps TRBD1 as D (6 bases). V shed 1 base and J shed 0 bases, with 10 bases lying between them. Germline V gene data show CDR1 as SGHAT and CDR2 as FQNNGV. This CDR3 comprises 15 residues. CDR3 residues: CASSLGQVSSYEQYF. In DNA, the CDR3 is TGTGCCAGCAGCTTAGGACAGGTTAGCTCCTACGAGCAGTACTTC.

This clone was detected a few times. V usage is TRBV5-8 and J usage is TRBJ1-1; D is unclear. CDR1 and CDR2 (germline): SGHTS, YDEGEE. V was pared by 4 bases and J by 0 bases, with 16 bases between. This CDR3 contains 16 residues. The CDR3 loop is CASSHSRSLMNTEAFF. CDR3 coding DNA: TGTGCCAGCAGCCATTCCAGATCCCTCATGAACACTGAAGCTTTCTTT.

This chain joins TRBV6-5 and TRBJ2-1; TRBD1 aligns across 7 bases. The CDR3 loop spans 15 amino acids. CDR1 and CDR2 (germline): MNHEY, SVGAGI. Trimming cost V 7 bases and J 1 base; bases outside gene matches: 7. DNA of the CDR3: TGTGCCAGCAAACAACGACAGGGATCCTACAATGAGCAGTTCTTC. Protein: CASKQRQGSYNEQFF.

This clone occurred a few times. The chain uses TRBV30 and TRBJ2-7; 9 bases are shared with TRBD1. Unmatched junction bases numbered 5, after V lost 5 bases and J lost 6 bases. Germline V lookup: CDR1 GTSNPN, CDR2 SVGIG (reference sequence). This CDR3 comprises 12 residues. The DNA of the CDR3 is TGTGCCTGGGAGGGACAGGGCGGCGAGCAGTACTTC. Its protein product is CAWEGQGGEQYF.